The clone carrying this TCR beta chain has just a few counts. Original handling: For nucleated cells, counts were estimated from reference gene primer amplification. The table came from immunoSEQ multiplex PCR; TCRdb's copy has only in-frame clones and leaves some out. V, J and clone size derive from that table, while D and trimming were established from the DNA sequence. The sample has a few hundred thousand clones; over 75% are singletons. The sample originates from a study of blood T cell repertoires in COVID-19. The sequence was collected from a woman aged 45-59 years who had recovered from COVID-19. Sample: PBMCs or T cells enriched from blood (not recorded which).

CDR3 sequence (DNA): TGTGCCAGCAGTTTAGGGGGGGTAAGGACTGAAGCTTTCTTT. It encodes CASSLGGVRTEAFF. This rearrangement joins TRBV27 to TRBJ1-1, with D perhaps matching TRBD1 (5 bases). Deletions cut 2 bases from V and 5 bases from J, with 12 bases between. The length of the CDR3 is 14 residues. Germline loops: CDR1 MNHEY, CDR2 SMNVEV (reference sequence).